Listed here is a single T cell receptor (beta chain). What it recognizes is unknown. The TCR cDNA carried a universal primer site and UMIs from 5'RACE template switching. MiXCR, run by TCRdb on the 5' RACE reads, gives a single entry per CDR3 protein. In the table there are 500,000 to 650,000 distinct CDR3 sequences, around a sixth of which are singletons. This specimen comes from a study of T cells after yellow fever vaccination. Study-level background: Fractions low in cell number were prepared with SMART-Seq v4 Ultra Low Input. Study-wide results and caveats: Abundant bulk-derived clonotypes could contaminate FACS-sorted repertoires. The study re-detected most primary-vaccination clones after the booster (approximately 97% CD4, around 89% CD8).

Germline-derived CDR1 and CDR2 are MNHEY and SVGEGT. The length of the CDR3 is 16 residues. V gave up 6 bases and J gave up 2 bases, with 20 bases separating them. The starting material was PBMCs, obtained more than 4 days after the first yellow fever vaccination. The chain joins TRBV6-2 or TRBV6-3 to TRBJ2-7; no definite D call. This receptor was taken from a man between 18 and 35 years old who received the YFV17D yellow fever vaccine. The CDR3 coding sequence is TGTGCCAGCAGGGAGACGGGCCTCAACACCCCCTACGAGCAGTACTTC. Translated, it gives CASRETGLNTPYEQYF.